One and the same sample provided the 26 T cell receptor beta chains below, sequenced in a study of TIL therapy for anti-PD-1-resistant metastatic lung cancer. The libraries were made with immunoSEQ v3. Sequencing used immunoSEQ multiplex PCR; TCRdb keeps in-frame clones, though not all of them. Of about 50,000 clones in the sample, around 85% were seen once. As for time point: pre-treatment sample, taken before nivolumab and TIL therapy. The sequencing here drew on blood, taken at baseline. Receptors originate from a person aged 25 to 85 with non-small cell lung cancer.

The chain joins TRBV18 to TRBJ1-4, with D perhaps TRBD1 (5 bases). Trimming left V 3 bases short and J 3 bases short, with 8 bases between. Germline CDR1 reads KGHSH; CDR2 reads LQKENI. This CDR3 spans 14 amino acids. The chain's CDR3 is CASSPGEPNEKLFF. The CDR3 nucleotides are TGTGCCAGCTCACCGGGGGAGCCTAATGAAAAACTGTTTTTT.

The chain employs TRBV11-2 and TRBJ2-1; 8 bases are shared with TRBD2. J gave up 5 bases and V 1 base, and 13 bases lay outside the gene matches. The CDR3 is made up of 18 amino acids. Looked up from germline, CDR1 is SGHAT and CDR2 is FQNNGV. CDR3 coding DNA: TGTGCCAGCAGCTTAGGGCAAGGAGCGGGAGTTCGCCACAATGAGCAGTTCTTC. Translating gives CASSLGQGAGVRHNEQFF.

The rearrangement uses TRBV7-9 and TRBJ2-7, with 10 bases fitting TRBD2. The trim removed 2 bases at V and 4 bases at J, leaving 5 bases unmatched. The CDR3 totals 15 residues. CDR1 SEHNR and CDR2 FQNEAQ come from the germline V gene (reference sequence). Written as DNA, the CDR3 is TGTGCCAGCAGCTTAATAGCGGGAGGTAATTACGAGCAGTACTTC. Translating gives CASSLIAGGNYEQYF.

The chain combines TRBV29-1 with TRBJ1-5; TRBD1 is a possible D gene (6 bases). In germline, CDR1 is SQVTM, CDR2 ANQGSEA. The CDR3 has 12 amino acids. V shed 6 bases and J shed 7 bases, with 13 bases lying between them. The CDR3 DNA reads TGCAGCGTAGGGGCAGGGGAACAGCCCCAGCATTTT. This gives the protein CSVGAGEQPQHF.

This rearrangement joins TRBV4-1 to TRBJ2-3; possibly TRBD1 for D (5 bases). The CDR3 extends over 18 amino acids. CDR1 and CDR2 from the germline V gene are MGHRA and YSYEKL. Trimming shortened V by 1 base and J by 4 bases, and 21 bases separated the two germline ends. CDR3 region: CASSQGSAGALSADTQYF. The DNA of the CDR3 is TGCGCCAGCAGCCAAGGAAGCGCTGGGGCGCTGAGCGCAGATACGCAGTATTTT.

This clone occurred once. This chain connects TRBV5-1 to TRBJ2-5; TRBD2 matches 10 bases. From germline, CDR1 is SGHRS and CDR2 YFSETQ. Trimming at V came to 4 bases and at J to 7 bases, leaving 10 bases not matched to a gene. CDR3 length: 15 residues. CDR3 bases: TGCGCCAGCAGCGAGCGGGGGGGCCGGTTCGCGACCCAGTACTTC. Protein product: CASSERGGRFATQYF.

This clone was observed a few times. DNA of the CDR3: TGTGCCAGCAGCGTATTGGACAGGGCGGACACCGGGGAGCTGTTTTTT. This sequence encodes CASSVLDRADTGELFF. The chain recombines TRBV9 with TRBJ2-2, with 8 bases identical to TRBD1. Germline loops: CDR1 SGDLS, CDR2 YYNGEE. Trimming took 1 base from V and 3 from J; bases not matched to a gene: 5. The CDR3 extends over 16 amino acids.

The V gene is TRBV30, the J gene TRBJ1-5; 7 bases line up with TRBD1. V trimming: 1 base; J trimming: 6 bases; junction bases outside the gene matches: 6. The CDR3 sequence is 14 residues long. Germline loops: CDR1 GTSNPN, CDR2 SVGIG (reference sequence). The CDR3 is CAWSGGTDTQPQHF. The CDR3 nucleotides read TGTGCCTGGAGTGGGGGGACAGATACTCAGCCCCAGCATTTT.

CDR3 DNA sequence: TGCGCCAGCAGTCGGACTAGCGGGAGACCAAACCTCGGGGAGACCCAGTACTTC. Translation gives CASSRTSGRPNLGETQYF. The chain combines TRBV5-1 with TRBJ2-5, with 13 bases identical to TRBD2. This CDR3 is 18 amino acids long. Germline V gives CDR1 SGHRS, CDR2 YFSETQ. V lost 5 bases, J lost 5 bases, and 15 bases stayed unmatched.

This clone occurred a few times. V and J are TRBV25-1 and TRBJ2-7; 8 positions match TRBD1. V lost 4 bases and J lost 3; bases outside the gene matches: 2. This CDR3 contains 13 residues. Germline loops: CDR1 MGHDK, CDR2 SYGVNS. The CDR3 loop is CASSVGTGYEQYF. In nucleotides, the CDR3 is TGTGCCAGCAGTGTCGGGACAGGCTACGAGCAGTACTTC.

The chain combines TRBV28 with TRBJ2-4, with TRBD1 as a possible D gene (6 bases). The CDR3 has 14 amino acids. The V gene's germline CDR1 is MDHEN and CDR2 SYDVKM. Trimming cost V 3 bases and J 8 bases, with 14 bases left between them. The DNA for the CDR3 is TGTGCCAGCAGTTTGCAGGGGCGCAGAGACATTCAGTACTTC. It yields the protein CASSLQGRRDIQYF. The whole variable domain, filled in from reference TRBV28 and TRBJ2-4, reads DVKVTQSSRYLVKRTGEKVFLECVQDMDHENMFWYRQDPGLGLRLIYFSYDVKMKEKGDIPEGYSVSREKKERFSLILESASTNQTSMYLCASSLQGRRDIQYFGAGTRLSVL.

This chain links TRBV3-1 (or the pseudogene TRBV3-2) with TRBJ1-1; D uncertain. Germline V gene sequence: CDR1 LGHDT, CDR2 YNNKEL (reference sequence). The V end was cut by 6 bases, the J end by 1 base, with 15 bases between. The CDR3 is 15 amino acids. CDR3 sequence reads: CASRQSSKWNTEAFF. The CDR3 DNA sequence: TGTGCCAGCAGACAGAGCTCCAAATGGAACACTGAAGCTTTCTTT.

The rearrangement joins TRBV4-1 to TRBJ2-5, with 10 positions matching TRBD1. J was trimmed by 4 bases and V by 1 base; bases with no gene match: 9. The length of the CDR3 is 17 residues. Per germline, CDR1 MGHRA and CDR2 YSYEKL. The CDR3 sequence: CASSQGGTGTGVETQYF. In DNA form, the CDR3 reads TGCGCCAGCAGCCAAGGGGGTACCGGGACAGGGGTAGAGACCCAGTACTTC.

J is TRBJ1-5 and V is TRBV3-1 (or the pseudogene TRBV3-2); possible D gene TRBD1, 5 bases. There are 14 residues in the CDR3. The germline V and J ends were trimmed by 4 bases and 10 bases, with 17 bases remaining between them. Germline lookup yields CDR1 LGHDT and CDR2 YNNKEL (reference sequence). The CDR3 nucleotides are TGTGCCAGCAGCCCCGGGGGACCTTATAGACCCCAGCATTTT. Translating gives CASSPGGPYRPQHF.

The table lists this clone with a few counts. V gene TRBV7-3 combines with J gene TRBJ2-1; TRBD1 or TRBD2 may be the D gene (5 bases each). The CDR3 runs to 14 residues. Germline V lookup: CDR1 SGHTA, CDR2 FQGTGA. The V end was cut by 5 bases, the J end by 8 bases, with 16 bases between. This CDR3 reads CASSPDPGTDEQFF. The CDR3 nucleotides are TGTGCCAGCAGCCCAGACCCGGGGACCGATGAGCAGTTCTTC.

This chain connects TRBV6-2 or TRBV6-3 to TRBJ1-6, with 7 bases identical to TRBD1. Germline CDR1 and CDR2: MNHEY and SVGEGT. The junction had 4 bases not matched to a gene; V was cut back by 2 bases and J by 0 bases. This CDR3 region has 17 residues. The CDR3: CASSYPGQSSYNSPLHF. For the CDR3, the DNA is TGTGCCAGCAGTTACCCGGGACAGAGCTCCTATAATTCACCCCTCCACTTT.

V usage is TRBV5-1 and J usage is TRBJ2-7; D perhaps matches TRBD1 (5 bases). From germline, CDR1 is SGHRS and CDR2 YFSETQ. V lost 0 bases and J 6 bases, leaving 16 bases between the germline ends. This CDR3 contains 15 residues. The CDR3 spells CASSLEGQGISEQYF. In DNA form, the CDR3 reads TGCGCCAGCAGCTTGGAGGGTCAGGGAATCTCCGAGCAGTACTTC.

There are a few counts of this clone. The chain couples TRBV27 to TRBJ1-2, with TRBD1 as a possible D gene (5 bases). The V end was cut by 6 bases, the J end by 4 bases, with 15 bases between. CDR3 length: 14 amino acids. The V gene's germline CDR1 is MNHEY and CDR2 SMNVEV (reference sequence). CDR3 residues: CASRSGGTSYGYTF. The CDR3, as DNA: TGTGCCAGCAGGTCGGGCGGGACCAGCTATGGCTACACCTTC.

This sequence joins TRBV3-1 (or the pseudogene TRBV3-2) and TRBJ2-5; 8 nucleotides line up with TRBD1. CDR1 is LGHDT and CDR2 is YNNKEL in the germline V gene (reference sequence). J gave up 5 bases and V 6 bases, and 2 bases lay outside the gene matches. CDR3 length: 12 amino acids. CDR3: CASSRQGETQYF. The CDR3, as DNA: TGTGCCAGCAGTCGACAGGGGGAGACCCAGTACTTC.

This sequence joins TRBV9 and TRBJ2-7; TRBD1 aligns across 8 bases. The CDR3 runs 15 residues. J lost 4 bases, V lost 2 bases, and 8 bases had no gene match. Germline-derived CDR1 and CDR2 are SGDLS and YYNGEE. CDR3 amino acids: CASSVDRTGSYEQYF. DNA for the CDR3: TGTGCCAGCAGCGTCGATCGGACAGGGAGTTACGAGCAGTACTTC.

In DNA, the CDR3 is TGTGCCAGCAGTGATGTTAGGGGGGGGGAGACCCAGTACTTC. It specifies CASSDVRGGETQYF. The genes are TRBV2 and TRBJ2-5, with a tentative D call TRBD2 (7 bases). Trimming took off 3 bases at V and 5 bases at J, with 13 bases between the two ends. The germline gives CDR1 SNHLY, CDR2 FYNNEI. The CDR3 loop spans 14 amino acids. The full variable domain, completed using reference TRBV2 and TRBJ2-5, is EPEVTQTPSHQVTQMGQEVILRCVPISNHLYFYWYRQILGQKVEFLVSFYNNEISEKSEIFDDQFSVERPDGSNFTLKIRSTKLEDSAMYFCASSDVRGGETQYFGPGTRLLVL.

The chain recombines TRBV7-2 with TRBJ1-4; 7 positions agree with TRBD1. Germline assignment: CDR1 SGHTA and CDR2 FQGNSA. The V gene end was trimmed by 5 bases and the J gene end by 2 bases; junction bases not matched to a gene: 5. The CDR3 has 15 amino acids. The CDR3 nucleotides read TGTGCCAGCAGCCTAGGACAGGCGACTAATGAAAAACTGTTTTTT. Residues: CASSLGQATNEKLFF.

The chain employs TRBV4-3 and TRBJ2-1; TRBD1 agrees at 8 bases. Germline CDR1 is LGHNA and CDR2 is YSLEER. There are 21 residues in the CDR3. Trimming cost V 0 bases and J 4 bases; bases outside gene matches: 20. This CDR3 reads CASSQDPPGTGSIPRYNEQFF. The CDR3, as DNA: TGCGCCAGCAGCCAAGACCCGCCGGGGACAGGATCGATACCGAGATACAATGAGCAGTTCTTC.

A few counts support this clone. V and J are TRBV19 and TRBJ1-1, with D possibly TRBD1 on 6 matching bases. V was shortened by 1 base and J by 4 bases, with 10 bases between the two germline ends. The CDR3 is 14 residues long. Germline V gives CDR1 LNHDA, CDR2 SQIVND (reference sequence). The CDR3 DNA follows: TGTGCCAGTAGTATAGGAATGACAGGCACTGAAGCTTTCTTT. As protein: CASSIGMTGTEAFF.

The chain has TRBV27 and TRBJ1-1; a weak D match, TRBD1 (5 bases). The V and J ends lost 6 bases and 0 bases respectively, with 20 bases between them. The CDR3 has 17 amino acids. The germline CDR1 and CDR2 sequences are MNHEY and SMNVEV (reference sequence). The CDR3 coding sequence is TGTGCCAGCAGCTCCAGGTTGGGGGAAGGGATGAACACTGAAGCTTTCTTT. As protein: CASSSRLGEGMNTEAFF.

The rearrangement links TRBV28 to TRBJ2-4; tentative D call: TRBD2 (5 bases). The CDR3 sequence is 15 residues long. V lost 3 bases and J lost 7, with 16 bases in between. CDR1 is MDHEN, CDR2 SYDVKM, per germline. The chain's CDR3 is CASSLPFGVSNIQYF. The CDR3, as DNA: TGTGCCAGCAGTTTGCCCTTCGGGGTATCGAACATTCAGTACTTC.